These T cell receptor beta chains were read from a single sample in a study of blood T cell repertoires in COVID-19. Produced via immunoSEQ multiplex PCR; TCRdb's table is partial and in-frame only. The sample contains about 280,000 clones, about nine tenths of which appear only once. Sequenced sample: peripheral blood. The receptors come from a woman in her 30s with COVID-19, enrolled during active disease. CDR3s include the opening cysteine and the closing phenylalanine or tryptophan. A D gene is named only where the DNA matches it firmly. A clone size is listed for some rows: how often the clone was seen (once, few, many), or a class if it is expanded.

cdr3_nt: TGTGCCAGTCTCTCCTTCCGGGGTGTATCGACCGGGGAGCTGTTTTTT; cdr3_aa: CASLSFRGVSTGELFF; v_call: TRBV19; d_call: .; j_call: TRBJ2-2; clone_size: .
cdr3_nt: TGCGCCAGCAGGCGCCAGGGGGCGGGTAATCAGCCCCAGCATTTT; cdr3_aa: CASRRQGAGNQPQHF; v_call: TRBV23-1; d_call: TRBD1; j_call: TRBJ1-5; clone_size: .
cdr3_nt: TGTGCCAGCAGCCAAGACCTTAGGACAGGTTTATACTATGGCTACACCTTC; cdr3_aa: CASSQDLRTGLYYGYTF; v_call: TRBV3-1/TRBV3-2; d_call: TRBD1; j_call: TRBJ1-2; clone_size: .
cdr3_nt: TGTGCCAGCAGCTTTCGGGACAGTAATTCACCCCTCCACTTT; cdr3_aa: CASSFRDSNSPLHF; v_call: TRBV7-9; d_call: TRBD1; j_call: TRBJ1-6; clone_size: .
cdr3_nt: TGCGCCAGCAGCTTGGGCGGCTCCTACAATGAGCAGTTCTTC; cdr3_aa: CASSLGGSYNEQFF; v_call: TRBV5-1; d_call: .; j_call: TRBJ2-1; clone_size: .
cdr3_nt: TGTGCCAGCAGAATAACAGGGGTAGGGTATGGCTACACCTTC; cdr3_aa: CASRITGVGYGYTF; v_call: TRBV5-4; d_call: TRBD1; j_call: TRBJ1-2; clone_size: .
cdr3_nt: TGTGCCAGCAGTGAGGGGACAGGGGCCTACGAGCAGTACTTC; cdr3_aa: CASSEGTGAYEQYF; v_call: TRBV6-1; d_call: TRBD1; j_call: TRBJ2-7; clone_size: .
cdr3_nt: TGCGCCAGCAGCCTCCGGACAGGGGGCGTCCCTGGCTACACCTTC; cdr3_aa: CASSLRTGGVPGYTF; v_call: TRBV4-1; d_call: TRBD1; j_call: TRBJ1-2; clone_size: .
cdr3_nt: TGTGCCTGCACTTCCGGGACTCCACCCTACGAGCAGTACTTC; cdr3_aa: CACTSGTPPYEQYF; v_call: TRBV28; d_call: .; j_call: TRBJ2-7; clone_size: .
cdr3_nt: TGTGCCAGCAGCAACCGAAGGAGCCCCTCCTATAATTCACCCCTCCACTTT; cdr3_aa: CASSNRRSPSYNSPLHF; v_call: TRBV3-1/TRBV3-2; d_call: .; j_call: TRBJ1-6; clone_size: .
cdr3_nt: TGTGCCAGCATTGGGACAGGGGGAAATGAGCAGTTCTTC; cdr3_aa: CASIGTGGNEQFF; v_call: TRBV27; d_call: TRBD1; j_call: TRBJ2-1; clone_size: .
cdr3_nt: TGTGCCAGCAGCTACGACATGCGGGGAACTGAAGCTTTCTTT; cdr3_aa: CASSYDMRGTEAFF; v_call: TRBV7-2; d_call: .; j_call: TRBJ1-1; clone_size: .
cdr3_nt: TGTGCCACCAGCGGGAGACGTCGGACTGAAGCTTTCTTT; cdr3_aa: CATSGRRRTEAFF; v_call: TRBV15; d_call: .; j_call: TRBJ1-1; clone_size: .
cdr3_nt: TGCAGCGTTAGCAGGGGGGAGACCCAGTACTTC; cdr3_aa: CSVSRGETQYF; v_call: TRBV29-1; d_call: TRBD1; j_call: TRBJ2-5; clone_size: .
cdr3_nt: TGCGCCAGCAGACCAGCGGGGGGGCAGAAGACCCAGTACTTC; cdr3_aa: CASRPAGGQKTQYF; v_call: TRBV5-1; d_call: TRBD2; j_call: TRBJ2-5; clone_size: .
cdr3_nt: TGCGCCAGCAGCCTAGGACAGGGTCCCTACGAGCAGTACTTC; cdr3_aa: CASSLGQGPYEQYF; v_call: TRBV5-1; d_call: TRBD1; j_call: TRBJ2-7; clone_size: .
cdr3_nt: TGTGCCAGCCTTCCTCGGGGACATGTTCAGCCCCAGCATTTT; cdr3_aa: CASLPRGHVQPQHF; v_call: TRBV6-5; d_call: .; j_call: TRBJ1-5; clone_size: once
cdr3_nt: TGTGCCAGCAGCTTTCAGGGGCAAGGCACTGAAGCTTTCTTT; cdr3_aa: CASSFQGQGTEAFF; v_call: TRBV7-8; d_call: .; j_call: TRBJ1-1; clone_size: few
cdr3_nt: TGTGCCAGCAGTGATGAGGGTCGAAATAATTCACCCCTCCACTTT; cdr3_aa: CASSDEGRNNSPLHF; v_call: TRBV2; d_call: .; j_call: TRBJ1-6; clone_size: .
cdr3_nt: TGTGCCAGCAGCTTACCTCTAGCGGGGGGGGCTGATACGCAGTATTTT; cdr3_aa: CASSLPLAGGADTQYF; v_call: TRBV13; d_call: TRBD2; j_call: TRBJ2-3; clone_size: .
cdr3_nt: TGTGCCAGCAGCCCCCGGACTAGGGGAGACTATGGCTACACCTTC; cdr3_aa: CASSPRTRGDYGYTF; v_call: TRBV7-8; d_call: .; j_call: TRBJ1-2; clone_size: .
cdr3_nt: TGTGCCAGCACCTTAGACTCAGGGGGTAACTATGGCTACACCTTC; cdr3_aa: CASTLDSGGNYGYTF; v_call: TRBV7-9; d_call: TRBD1; j_call: TRBJ1-2; clone_size: .
cdr3_nt: TGTGCCAGCAGCTTAGGGACAGCGACCAATCAGCCCCAGCATTTT; cdr3_aa: CASSLGTATNQPQHF; v_call: TRBV7-6; d_call: .; j_call: TRBJ1-5; clone_size: .
cdr3_nt: TGTGCCAGCAGCCTTACTCAGGGGTTCTATGGCTACACCTTC; cdr3_aa: CASSLTQGFYGYTF; v_call: TRBV5-5; d_call: .; j_call: TRBJ1-2; clone_size: .
cdr3_nt: TGTGCCAGCAGATTCGGACAGGGCACCTATCAGCCCCAGCATTTT; cdr3_aa: CASRFGQGTYQPQHF; v_call: TRBV6-5; d_call: TRBD1; j_call: TRBJ1-5; clone_size: once
cdr3_nt: TGTGCCAGCGGATTAGTGGGCAGACCCTATAGCAATCAGCCCCAGCATTTT; cdr3_aa: CASGLVGRPYSNQPQHF; v_call: TRBV28; d_call: .; j_call: TRBJ1-5; clone_size: .
cdr3_nt: TGTGCCATCAGTGAGTCAGGGGGGACAGGGGACACAGATACGCAGTATTTT; cdr3_aa: CAISESGGTGDTDTQYF; v_call: TRBV10-3; d_call: TRBD1; j_call: TRBJ2-3; clone_size: few
cdr3_nt: TGTGCCAGCAGTTTAGTGGGGGACAGCTATGGCTACACCTTC; cdr3_aa: CASSLVGDSYGYTF; v_call: TRBV27; d_call: TRBD1; j_call: TRBJ1-2; clone_size: .
cdr3_nt: TGCGCCAGCATGCCCGGGACAGGGGATCAGTTTAATTCACCCCTCCACTTT; cdr3_aa: CASMPGTGDQFNSPLHF; v_call: TRBV10-2; d_call: TRBD1; j_call: TRBJ1-6; clone_size: once
cdr3_nt: TGTGCCAGCAGTGAAAGGGGGATGTGGTCCGAGCAGTACTTC; cdr3_aa: CASSERGMWSEQYF; v_call: TRBV6-1; d_call: .; j_call: TRBJ2-7; clone_size: .
cdr3_nt: TGTGCCAGCAGCGTAGCGGAGGGCTATGGCTACACCTTC; cdr3_aa: CASSVAEGYGYTF; v_call: TRBV9; d_call: .; j_call: TRBJ1-2; clone_size: .